The clone carrying this T cell receptor (beta chain) was counted between two and nine times. Antigen: not known. This CDR3 has 13 amino acids. CDR1 is SGHRS, CDR2 YFSETQ, per germline. The V end was cut by 3 bases, the J end by 5 bases, with 6 bases between. This sample stems from a study of cytomegalovirus exposure and HLA in healthy donors. Study-level results: A few V segments could not be told apart, such as TRBV6-2 and TRBV6-3, and were left out. A list of about 160 TCR beta chains associated with cytomegalovirus was given. Differences between HLA loci emerged in a later analysis of TCR association rates, with DRB1 most and HLA-C fewest. In a later analysis, TCR beta V- and J-gene trimming showed a link to a missense DCLRE1C variant.

The primer mix had 60 Vbeta and 13 Jbeta primers. Data came from immunoSEQ multiplex PCR; TCRdb stores just in-frame clones and leaves some out. The sample consists of over 35,000 clones, over 60% of them appearing once. The origin of this receptor is a man aged 35-49 years in good health and CMV-seronegative. The sequenced sample was PBMCs. The J gene is TRBJ1-6, the V gene TRBV5-1, with D uncertain. The CDR3 here is CASSSENNSPLHF. The CDR3 DNA sequence: TGCGCCAGCAGCTCCGAGAATAATTCACCCCTCCACTTT.